This is a list of T cell receptor beta chains from one sample in a study of cytomegalovirus exposure and HLA in healthy donors. Assay used: immunoSEQ multiplex PCR; TCRdb lists only in-frame clones, some missing. The table has around 190,000 clones, around 79% seen once. Sequencing input: PBMCs. The receptors were gathered from a woman between 40 and 50 years old in good health and CMV-seronegative. Each CDR3 is given with its conserved first and last residue. The D gene is left open where the match is weak. Clone size appears in some rows only: once, few, many, or a class for an expanded clone.

clone size | D gene | J gene | V gene | CDR3 protein | CDR3 DNA
NA | NA | TRBJ1-1 | TRBV5-1 | CASSPTGTEAFF | TGCGCCAGCAGTCCGACGGGCACTGAAGCTTTCTTT
NA | NA | TRBJ2-5 | TRBV4-2 | CASSQEGSPGGETQYF | TGTGCCAGCAGCCAAGAGGGATCCCCAGGGGGGGAGACCCAGTACTTC
few | NA | TRBJ2-5 | TRBV28 | CASSPQETQYF | TGTGCCAGCAGTCCTCAAGAGACCCAGTACTTC
NA | TRBD1 | TRBJ2-6 | TRBV19 | CASNRGRGANVLTF | TGTGCCAGCAACAGGGGGCGAGGGGCCAACGTCCTGACTTTC
once | NA | TRBJ1-4 | TRBV6-6 | CASSYSRGWEKLFF | TGTGCCAGCAGTTATTCTAGGGGCTGGGAAAAACTGTTTTTT
NA | TRBD1 | TRBJ1-1 | TRBV19 | CASSPRAGGRNTEAFF | TGTGCCAGTAGTCCTAGGGCAGGGGGTCGGAACACTGAAGCTTTCTTT
many | NA | TRBJ2-7 | TRBV6-5 | CASSYGEDYEQYF | TGTGCCAGCAGTTATGGAGAAGACTACGAGCAGTACTTC
NA | TRBD2 | TRBJ2-4 | TRBV14 | CASSQVAGEGKNIQYF | TGTGCCAGCAGCCAAGTGGCGGGAGAGGGCAAAAACATTCAGTACTTC
NA | NA | TRBJ1-6 | TRBV11-2 | CASSLGQGSSYNSPLHF | TGTGCCAGCAGCTTAGGTCAGGGAAGCTCCTATAATTCACCCCTCCACTTT
NA | NA | TRBJ2-6 | TRBV13 | CASSAAGTRSHVLTF | TGTGCCAGCAGCGCAGCCGGGACTCGAAGTCACGTCCTGACTTTC
NA | TRBD1 | TRBJ1-5 | TRBV4-1 | CASSQRQGGNQPQHF | TGCGCCAGCAGCCAACGACAGGGCGGTAATCAGCCCCAGCATTTT
NA | TRBD1 | TRBJ2-7 | TRBV9 | CASSDRTGYEQYF | TGTGCCAGCAGCGACCGGACAGGCTACGAGCAGTACTTC
few | NA | TRBJ1-1 | TRBV19 | CASYPDRWRYTEAFF | TGTGCCAGCTACCCCGACCGTTGGAGGTACACTGAAGCTTTCTTT
NA | TRBD1 | TRBJ2-2 | TRBV19 | CASSNAPWTGDSWNLNTGELFF | TGTGCCAGTAGCAATGCCCCCTGGACAGGCGATTCCTGGAACTTGAACACCGGGGAGCTGTTTTTT
NA | TRBD1 | TRBJ2-7 | TRBV7-9 | CASSPPTGQGNEQYF | TGTGCCAGCAGCCCCCCAACGGGACAGGGGAACGAGCAGTACTTC
few | NA | TRBJ1-1 | TRBV2 | CASSEDQGTEAFF | TGTGCCAGCAGTGAAGACCAGGGGACTGAAGCTTTCTTT
NA | NA | TRBJ1-5 | TRBV27 | CASRPMGGGNQPQHF | TGTGCCAGCAGGCCTATGGGAGGGGGTAATCAGCCCCAGCATTTT
NA | TRBD1 | TRBJ2-7 | TRBV27 | CASSLEAATGVEQYF | TGTGCCAGCAGTTTAGAGGCTGCGACAGGGGTCGAGCAGTACTTC
NA | TRBD2 | TRBJ2-1 | TRBV7-8 | CASRGGGGNEQFF | TGTGCCAGCAGAGGCGGGGGGGGCAATGAGCAGTTCTTC
NA | TRBD1 | TRBJ1-2 | TRBV18 | CASSPRTGDGYTF | TGTGCCAGCTCACCTAGGACAGGGGATGGCTACACCTTC
once | NA | TRBJ1-2 | TRBV12-5 | CASGLSGDPYGYTF | TGTGCTAGTGGTTTAAGCGGGGATCCTTATGGCTACACCTTC
NA | NA | TRBJ2-1 | TRBV11-2 | CASSLVTRNEQFF | TGTGCCAGCAGCTTAGTGACCAGGAATGAGCAGTTCTTC
NA | TRBD2 | TRBJ2-1 | TRBV4-2 | CASSQVAGGRDNEQFF | TGTGCCAGCAGCCAAGTTGCGGGGGGGCGTGACAATGAGCAGTTCTTC
NA | NA | TRBJ2-1 | TRBV5-1 | CASSPAGGRQFF | TGCGCCAGCAGCCCCGCCGGGGGGCGGCAGTTCTTC
NA | TRBD1 | TRBJ2-7 | TRBV4-1 | CASSHPGTGYEQYF | TGCGCCAGCAGCCACCCGGGGACAGGCTACGAGCAGTACTTC
NA | TRBD2 | TRBJ2-7 | TRBV5-1 | CASSRTSGGSGREQYF | TGCGCCAGCAGCCGGACTAGCGGGGGATCGGGCCGGGAGCAGTACTTC
NA | NA | TRBJ2-7 | TRBV5-6 | CASSLFSAYEQYF | TGTGCCAGCAGCTTGTTCTCAGCCTACGAGCAGTACTTC
once | TRBD1 | TRBJ1-2 | TRBV30 | CAWQTGTLYGYTF | TGTGCCTGGCAGACAGGGACCCTCTATGGCTACACCTTC
NA | TRBD2 | TRBJ2-1 | TRBV28 | CATGSGAVNEQFF | TGTGCCACGGGTAGCGGGGCGGTAAATGAGCAGTTCTTC
NA | TRBD1 | TRBJ2-7 | TRBV28 | CASSQTGQGAYEQYF | TGTGCCAGCAGTCAAACGGGACAGGGGGCTTACGAGCAGTACTTC
NA | TRBD1 | TRBJ2-5 | TRBV12-5 | CASGRDRGHRETQYF | TGTGCTAGTGGCAGGGACAGGGGGCATCGAGAGACCCAGTACTTC
NA | TRBD2 | TRBJ2-1 | TRBV7-9 | CSSSLSGTSGVAYNEQFF | TGTTCCAGCAGCTTATCCGGGACTAGCGGGGTCGCCTACAATGAGCAGTTCTTC
NA | TRBD1 | TRBJ1-5 | TRBV28 | CASSPTAGTGGQPQHF | TGTGCCAGCAGTCCGACGGCCGGGACAGGGGGACAGCCCCAGCATTTT
NA | TRBD2 | TRBJ2-5 | TRBV5-6 | CASSLQGGTITETQYF | TGTGCCAGCAGCTTGCAGGGTGGGACTATAACCGAGACCCAGTACTTC
NA | TRBD1 | TRBJ1-2 | TRBV28 | CASSQDRGNYGYTF | TGTGCCAGCAGTCAAGACAGGGGCAACTATGGCTACACCTTC
NA | TRBD1 | TRBJ2-7 | TRBV11-2 | CASSLGDRSSYEQYF | TGTGCCAGCAGCTTAGGGGACAGAAGCTCCTACGAGCAGTACTTC
NA | NA | TRBJ2-2 | TRBV5-6 | CASSLSLAYRTGELFF | TGTGCCAGCAGCTTGAGTCTAGCTTATAGGACCGGGGAGCTGTTTTTT
NA | NA | TRBJ1-1 | TRBV27 | CASSLFQGGTEAFF | TGTGCCAGCAGTTTATTTCAGGGTGGCACTGAAGCTTTCTTT
few | NA | TRBJ1-6 | TRBV6-5 | CASSSERGAGSPLHF | TGTGCCAGCAGTTCCGAACGGGGGGCGGGTTCACCCCTCCACTTT
NA | TRBD2 | TRBJ2-1 | TRBV7-3 | CASSLFSGRYEQFF | TGTGCCAGCAGCTTATTTAGCGGGCGGTATGAGCAGTTCTTC
NA | NA | TRBJ1-1 | TRBV7-9 | CASSLALGGTTEAFF | TGTGCCAGCAGCTTAGCGCTCGGGGGGACCACTGAAGCTTTCTTT
once | TRBD1 | TRBJ2-2 | TRBV5-1 | CASGQGHTGELFF | TGCGCCAGCGGACAGGGGCACACCGGGGAGCTGTTTTTT
NA | NA | TRBJ2-7 | TRBV6-5 | CASSFDRSSYEQYF | TGTGCCAGCAGTTTCGACAGATCCTCCTACGAGCAGTACTTC
NA | NA | TRBJ2-3 | TRBV5-1 | CASSDEQGDTQYF | TGCGCCAGCAGCGATGAACAGGGAGATACGCAGTATTTT
NA | NA | TRBJ1-4 | TRBV9 | CASSVRPGGVATNEKLFF | TGTGCCAGCAGCGTAAGGCCGGGGGGAGTTGCAACTAATGAAAAACTGTTTTTT
NA | TRBD2 | TRBJ2-1 | TRBV11-2 | CASRSTSGGHNEQFF | TGTGCCAGCAGGTCGACTAGCGGGGGCCACAATGAGCAGTTCTTC
NA | TRBD1 | TRBJ1-3 | TRBV29-1 | CSVDGTGYGTIYF | TGCAGCGTTGATGGGACAGGGTACGGCACCATATATTTT
NA | TRBD1 | TRBJ2-7 | TRBV27 | CASSPSGQGSAYEQYF | TGTGCCAGCAGTCCCTCGGGACAGGGGTCCGCCTACGAGCAGTACTTC
NA | NA | TRBJ2-3 | TRBV2 | CASSGGRRASSTDTQYF | TGTGCCAGCAGTGGCGGCCGAAGAGCCAGTAGCACAGATACGCAGTATTTT
NA | NA | TRBJ1-5 | TRBV10-3 | CAISEGVNQPQHF | TGTGCCATCAGTGAAGGGGTCAATCAGCCCCAGCATTTT
NA | NA | TRBJ2-5 | TRBV7-2 | CASSPDASQYF | TGTGCCAGCAGCCCCGATGCGTCCCAGTACTTC
NA | TRBD1 | TRBJ1-5 | TRBV18 | CASSPQQGANQPQHF | TGTGCCAGCTCACCGCAACAGGGGGCGAATCAGCCCCAGCATTTT
few | NA | TRBJ1-1 | TRBV5-1 | CASSLIGQRMNTEAFF | TGCGCCAGCAGCTTGATCGGACAGAGAATGAACACTGAAGCTTTCTTT
NA | NA | TRBJ1-2 | TRBV30 | CAWSVPLRAGGGPYGYTF | TGTGCCTGGAGTGTACCCCTCCGGGCAGGTGGGGGCCCCTATGGCTACACCTTC
few | NA | TRBJ1-6 | TRBV2 | CASSDRGSYNSPLHF | TGTGCCAGCAGTGACCGGGGTTCCTATAATTCACCCCTCCACTTT